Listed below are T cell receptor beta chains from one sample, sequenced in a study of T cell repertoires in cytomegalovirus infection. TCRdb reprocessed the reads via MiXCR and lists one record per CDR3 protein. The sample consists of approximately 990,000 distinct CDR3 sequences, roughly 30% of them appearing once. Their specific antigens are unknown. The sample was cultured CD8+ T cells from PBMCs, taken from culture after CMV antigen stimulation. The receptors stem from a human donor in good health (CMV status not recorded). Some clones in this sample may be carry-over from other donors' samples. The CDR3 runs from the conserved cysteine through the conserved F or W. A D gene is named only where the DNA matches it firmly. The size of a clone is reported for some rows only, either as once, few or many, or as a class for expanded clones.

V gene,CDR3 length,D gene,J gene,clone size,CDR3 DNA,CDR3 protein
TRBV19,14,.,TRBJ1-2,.,TGTGCCAGTAGCCTGCCGAGTAGGAGGGACGGCTACGCCTTC,CASSLPSRRDGYAF
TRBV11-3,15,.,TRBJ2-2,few,TGTGCCAGCAGCTTATGGCCTAGCGAGAATCGGGAGCTGTTTTTT,CASSLWPSENRELFF
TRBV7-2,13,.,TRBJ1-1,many,TGTGCCAGCAGCCCTTCGGTGAACACTGAAGCTTTCTTT,CASSPSVNTEAFF
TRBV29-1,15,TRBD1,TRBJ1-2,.,TGCAGCGTTGAAGGATATGGGCAGGGACAGGTTGGCTACACCTTC,CSVEGYGQGQVGYTF
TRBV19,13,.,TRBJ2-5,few,TGTGCCAGTAGTATTGCGGGATCAAGGGCCCAGTACTTC,CASSIAGSRAQYF
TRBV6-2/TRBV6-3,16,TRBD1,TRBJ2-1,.,TGTGCCAGCAGTCTCGTTAGGACAGGGGGCTACAATGAGCAGTTCTTC,CASSLVRTGGYNEQFF
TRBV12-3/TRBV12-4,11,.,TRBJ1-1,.,TGTGCCAGCAGTACAGGATATGAAGCTTTCTTT,CASSTGYEAFF
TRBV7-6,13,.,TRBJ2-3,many,TGTGCCAGCGGCCCCTCCGACACAGATACGCAGTATTTT,CASGPSDTDTQYF
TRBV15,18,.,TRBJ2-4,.,TGTGCCACCAGCAGAGATCGGAGCCCCAGTATCTGGGGGAACATTCAGTACTTC,CATSRDRSPSIWGNIQYF
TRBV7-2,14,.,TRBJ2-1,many,TGTGCCAGCAGCTTCGACGGGTCCTACAATGAGCAGTTCTTC,CASSFDGSYNEQFF
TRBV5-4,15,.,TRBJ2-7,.,TGTGCCAGCAGCACCCGGACAGCACTAATCTACGAGCAGTACTTC,CASSTRTALIYEQYF
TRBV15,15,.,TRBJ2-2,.,TGTGCCACCAGCAGAGATTGGCCGGTCGCCGGGGAGCTGTTTTTT,CATSRDWPVAGELFF
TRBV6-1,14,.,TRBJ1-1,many,TGTGCCAGCAGTTTCGACAGGAAGAACACTGAAGCTTTCTTT,CASSFDRKNTEAFF
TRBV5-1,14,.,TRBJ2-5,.,TGCGCCAGCAGCTCGACACCAGACCAAGAGACCCAGTACTTC,CASSSTPDQETQYF
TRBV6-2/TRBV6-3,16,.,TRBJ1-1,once,TGTGCCAGCAGTTACTCGTCGGCAGGGGTTGGCACTGAAGCTTTCTTT,CASSYSSAGVGTEAFF